This record covers a single T cell receptor beta chain. This clonotype was counted many times. The specificity of this receptor is unknown. No qualities accompany the bases; no much larger clone lies one base away. Stable Graves' hyperthyroidism was defined as no progression to ophthalmopathy during 18 months of follow-up. Hyperthyroidism patients were aged 18 to 65 years and newly diagnosed, with disease duration of less than 2 months. Patients with uncontrolled infections, other autoimmune diseases, pregnancy or lactation were excluded. Diagnoses were based on clinical symptoms, serum thyroxine and TRAb, thyroid ultrasound and orbital computed tomography. PBMCs were isolated from 7.5 to 10 ml of fresh peripheral blood by Ficoll-Paque density gradient centrifugation. Trizol reagent was used to extract total RNA, and RNA quality was then checked on an Agilent 2100 Bioanalyzer. The sample is drawn from a study of T cells in Graves' hyperthyroidism and ophthalmopathy (dated by TCRdb to between 2017 and 2020). At the level of the whole study: Peripheral blood was collected at initial diagnosis, before any treatment. A discovery cohort of roughly 100 patients, about 44 with Graves' ophthalmopathy and 57 with stable Graves' hyperthyroidism, was used to find distinguishing TCR V-J signatures. Prospective prediction of ophthalmopathy was tested in an independent validation cohort consisting of some 18 hyperthyroidism patients and more than 15 patients who later progressed to ophthalmopathy. The 95 to 100 discovery patients were randomly split 7:3 into training and test sets. In roughly six Graves' hyperthyroidism patients, the study also compared T-cell repertoires from thyroid tissue with T-cell repertoires from blood. Following sampling, methimazole starting at 30 mg daily was given to hyperthyroidism patients, and high-dose intravenous methylprednisolone was given to ophthalmopathy patients. According to the paper, TCR Vbeta CDR3 sequencing was carried out on about 140 peripheral blood samples, which came from fewer than 50 ophthalmopathy, approximately 78 hyperthyroidism and about 17 progressor patients.

The CDR3 has 13 amino acids, counting the end cysteine and phenylalanine. CDR3 DNA only is kept here, 39 bases in frame from base 1. The germline V gene encodes CDR1 KGHDR and CDR2 SFDVKD. V drops 4 bases and J drops 1 base, leaving 5 bases in between. Overall study results and their limits: In validation, progression to ophthalmopathy was predicted by the model with nearly 71% sensitivity and under 85% specificity, a median of around 6.5 months before onset. Most expanded thyroid clonotypes (frequency above 0.001) were also found in blood, which suggests that blood repertoires may mirror thyroid immune responses. No statistical method was used to fix the sample size in advance, and group allocation was not hidden from the investigators. In cross-validation, a model built on a 13 V-J signature told ophthalmopathy apart from stable hyperthyroidism with roughly 87% sensitivity and roughly 82% specificity, and in testing the same model reached 80%/75%.

The TCR beta CDR3 regions were amplified from RNA transcripts. The first round of RT-PCR for the TCR CDR3 was performed with the HTBI primer set and the Qiagen OneStep RT-PCR kit. A second multiplex PCR round built the libraries, followed by size selection and purification. Libraries were sequenced paired-end with 100 bp reads on an Illumina HiSeq2000. The source study handled its data this way. Raw data were processed with SOAPnuke, discarding reads with adapters, uncalled bases, mean Phred below 15, or no exact constant-primer or identifier match. High-quality paired reads were merged with COPE v1.2.5, and unique nucleotide sequences were defined as clonotypes. MiTCR v1.1 was used to align the clonotypes against IMGT TRBV, TRBD and TRBJ reference segments. The analysis was restricted to V-J combinations with a frequency above 0.0001, which together covered just over 99% of the repertoires. The TCS score was defined as F50 (clonal expansion) divided by E x V (chaos), with BLOSUM62-based TCRdist calculated between CDR3 peptides within each V-J. Welch's t-statistics and random forest reduced just over 500 V-J features to roughly 13, which were used in a naive Bayes classifier (R e1071). TCRdb reprocessed the public reads (quality trimming at Q25 with fastp, clone calling with MiXCR) and kept in-frame beta chains. Rows with a matching CDR3 protein are joined into one entry that keeps the most common DNA and genes. V and J calls and clone size were set by TCRdb, not the authors. The sample table records a few hundred thousand distinct CDR3 sequences; about 13% of these occur just once. The top ten clones comprise 9.2% of the sample.

The rearrangement combines TRBV24-1 with TRBJ2-3; there is no confident call for the D gene. The TCR was taken from a woman aged 18-29 years with Graves' hyperthyroidism. The sample comprised blood. This receptor carries the CDR3 CATSEGRTDTQYF. The DNA sequence follows: TGTGCCACCAGTGAGGGCCGCACAGATACGCAGTATTTT.